This entry lists 32 T cell receptor beta chains sequenced from one sample in a study of T-cell memory formation after mild COVID-19. A single record per CDR3 protein comes from TCRdb applying MiXCR to the 5' RACE reads. The table includes 25,000 to 35,000 distinct CDR3 sequences, about 12% detected once. Sequencing input: PBMCs or a T cell subset sorted from them (not recorded which). These receptors came from an adult woman who had mild COVID-19 (a few samples of this study predate the infection). Cell type and time point are not known.

There are many counts of this clonotype. This chain connects TRBV20-1 to TRBJ1-1; D might be TRBD1 (5 bases). The V gene's germline CDR1 is DFQATT and CDR2 SNEGSKA (reference sequence). The CDR3 loop spans 13 amino acids. The germline V and J ends were trimmed by 3 bases and 11 bases, with 19 bases remaining between them. This CDR3 reads CSASPAGPQVAFF. CDR3 sequence (DNA): TGCAGTGCTAGTCCGGCAGGGCCCCAGGTGGCTTTCTTT.

This clonotype came up many times. The rearrangement links TRBV3-1 to TRBJ2-3; 9 nucleotides agree with TRBD2. Trimming took 6 bases from V and 2 from J; bases not matched to a gene: 6. Germline loops: CDR1 LGHDT, CDR2 YNNKEL (reference sequence). The CDR3 runs 15 residues. The CDR3 region has the DNA TGTGCCAGCAGGTTGACTAGCGGATCCACAGATACGCAGTATTTT. This codes for CASRLTSGSTDTQYF.

This clonotype was counted many times. As DNA, the CDR3 is TGTGCCAGCAGTGACTCCGGGAGCTCCTACGAGCAGTACTTC. This codes for CASSDSGSSYEQYF. The chain couples TRBV25-1 to TRBJ2-7, with a weak D call TRBD2 (6 bases). The CDR3 is made up of 14 amino acids. Germline lookup yields CDR1 MGHDK and CDR2 SYGVNS. V was clipped by 3 bases and J by 0 bases, with 9 bases between them.

There are many counts of this clonotype. This sequence joins TRBV12-3 or TRBV12-4 and TRBJ2-1; D remains ambiguous. Trimming removed 6 bases at V and 0 bases at J, with 21 bases between. The CDR3 contains 18 residues. For the CDR3, the DNA is TGTGCCAGCAGCCGCCACACCAGAACAGCGAGCTCCTACAATGAGCAGTTCTTC. The encoded protein is CASSRHTRTASSYNEQFF.

This clonotype was counted a few times. The chain is built from TRBV12-3 or TRBV12-4 and TRBJ2-7; D unresolved. The CDR3 runs to 12 residues. V lost 5 bases to trimming and J lost 1 base, with 6 bases between them. The CDR3 sequence is CASSEPSYEQYF. The DNA of the CDR3 is TGTGCCAGCAGTGAGCCATCCTACGAGCAGTACTTC.

This clonotype appeared many times. The V gene is TRBV20-1, the J gene TRBJ2-4; TRBD2 matches at 10 bases. The trim removed 3 bases at V and 7 bases at J, leaving 12 bases unmatched. CDR3 length: 16 amino acids. Germline V gene sequence: CDR1 DFQATT, CDR2 SNEGSKA (reference sequence). CDR3 sequence reads: CSARAHTGLASNIQYF. CDR3 sequence (DNA): TGCAGTGCTAGGGCCCACACGGGACTAGCGAGTAACATTCAGTACTTC.

This clonotype was counted many times. CDR3 in amino acids: CSASSGTRNSPLHF. Written as DNA, the CDR3 is TGCAGTGCTAGCTCCGGGACAAGAAATTCACCCCTCCACTTT. The V and J genes are TRBV20-1 and TRBJ1-6; D possibly corresponds to TRBD1 (6 bases). This CDR3 comprises 14 residues. Germline V CDR1 and CDR2: DFQATT, SNEGSKA (reference sequence). The V gene lost 3 bases and the J gene lost 7 bases, with 13 bases spanning the gap.

At least ten counts were recorded for this clonotype. The chain employs TRBV4-1 and TRBJ2-5; no clear D. Germline-derived CDR1 and CDR2 are MGHRA and YSYEKL. This CDR3 spans 15 amino acids. The V and J ends lost 1 base and 5 bases respectively, with 14 bases between them. Here the CDR3 DNA reads TGCGCCAGCAGCCAAGGAGGTCCGAGGATCGAGACCCAGTACTTC. It translates to CASSQGGPRIETQYF.

This clonotype was seen at least ten times. The genes are TRBV19 and TRBJ2-2, with 7 nucleotides matching TRBD1. The CDR3 sequence is 14 residues long. With 5 bases clipped from V and 6 bases from J, the junction kept 6 bases outside the gene matches. Germline CDR1 reads LNHDA; CDR2 reads SQIVND (reference sequence). CDR3 amino acids: CASSAGQEAGELFF. The CDR3, as DNA: TGTGCCAGTAGTGCCGGACAGGAAGCCGGGGAGCTGTTTTTT. The entire variable domain, with the rest obtained from reference TRBV19 and TRBJ2-2, is as follows: DGGITQSPKYLFRKEGQNVTLSCEQNLNHDAMYWYRQDPGQGLRLIYYSQIVNDFQKGDIAEGYSVSREKKESFPLTVTSAQKNPTAFYLCASSAGQEAGELFFGEGSRLTVL.

Ten or more counts support this clonotype. The CDR3 region is CASSQTRTGRDTGELFF. CDR3 bases: TGCGCCAGCAGCCAAACTCGGACAGGGAGGGACACCGGGGAGCTGTTTTTT. The chain employs TRBV4-1 and TRBJ2-2; maybe TRBD1 (8 bases). Trimming removed 2 bases from V and 3 bases from J, with 16 bases in between. CDR1 and CDR2 from the germline V gene are MGHRA and YSYEKL. The CDR3 covers 17 residues.

This clonotype counts as medium-sized. This chain uses TRBV20-1 with TRBJ1-2; D might be TRBD1 (5 bases). CDR3 length: 15 residues. The germline CDR1 and CDR2 sequences are DFQATT and SNEGSKA (reference sequence). The V gene lost 0 bases and the J gene lost 3 bases, with 14 bases spanning the gap. The CDR3 nucleotides are TGCAGTGCTAGAGATGGGGGGAGACTTCACTATGGCTACACCTTC. Translating gives CSARDGGRLHYGYTF.

Ten or more counts support this clonotype. The V call is TRBV25-1, the J call TRBJ1-2, with 9 nucleotides matching TRBD1. CDR1 is MGHDK, CDR2 SYGVNS, per germline. V lost 3 bases and J lost 7; bases outside the gene matches: 9. The CDR3 loop spans 15 amino acids. CDR3 coding DNA: TGTGCCAGCAGTGACCCCCTGGGACAGGGCTCTGGCTACACCTTC. It yields the protein CASSDPLGQGSGYTF.

This clonotype has a count of ten or more. This chain uses TRBV9 with TRBJ2-1, with D tentatively TRBD1 (6 bases). Per the germline V gene, CDR1 is SGDLS and CDR2 is YYNGEE. Trimming cost V 4 bases and J 1 base, with 12 bases left between them. The CDR3 spans 15 residues. Here the CDR3 DNA reads TGTGCCAGCAGCCCAGGGGCAGGTTCCTACAATGAGCAGTTCTTC. It translates to CASSPGAGSYNEQFF.

CDR3 sequence: CASSDRDPSYEQYF. The CDR3 DNA reads TGTGCCAGCAGCGACCGGGACCCTTCCTACGAGCAGTACTTC. This rearrangement joins TRBV9 to TRBJ2-7; D is possibly TRBD1 or TRBD2 (5 bases each). Germline CDR1 reads SGDLS; CDR2 reads YYNGEE. The CDR3 runs to 14 residues. Between the trimmed V and J ends, which lost 3 bases and 1 base, there was a span of 11 bases. Combining the CDR3 with reference TRBV9 and TRBJ2-7 gives the whole variable domain DSGVTQTPKHLITATGQRVTLRCSPRSGDLSVYWYQQSLDQGLQFLIQYYNGEERAKGNILERFSAQQFPDLHSELNLSSLELGDSALYFCASSDRDPSYEQYFGPGTRLTVT.

The chain combines TRBV9 with TRBJ2-7, with 10 bases matching TRBD2. The CDR3 is 15 residues long. With 0 bases clipped from V and 6 bases from J, the junction kept 6 bases outside the gene matches. The germline V gene has CDR1 SGDLS and CDR2 YYNGEE. The CDR3, as DNA: TGTGCCAGCAGCGTAGGACGGTCTAGCGGGAGCGAGCAGTACTTC. Amino acids: CASSVGRSSGSEQYF.

The chain couples TRBV7-6 to TRBJ2-7; 8 bases are shared with TRBD1. In germline, CDR1 is SGHVS, CDR2 FNYEAQ. The CDR3 runs 17 residues. Trimming removed 5 bases from V and 4 bases from J; junction bases left unmatched: 16. CDR3 in amino acids: CASSPRATGQGLYEQYF. The CDR3 DNA reads TGTGCCAGCAGCCCGAGAGCAACCGGACAGGGACTGTACGAGCAGTACTTC.

The chain is built from TRBV3-1 and TRBJ2-3; 7 bases agree with TRBD1. The CDR3 contains 14 residues. The trim removed 4 bases at V and 11 bases at J, leaving 12 bases unmatched. Per germline, CDR1 LGHDT and CDR2 YNNKEL (reference sequence). In DNA, the CDR3 is TGTGCCAGCAGCCTAGGACAGGTGTCTTTAGGGCAGTATTTT. Its translation is CASSLGQVSLGQYF.

This clonotype was seen ten or more times. This chain joins TRBV30 and TRBJ1-3; D gene uncertain. Germline V CDR1 and CDR2: GTSNPN, SVGIG (reference sequence). This CDR3 has 14 amino acids. Trimming took 4 bases from V and 0 from J, leaving 10 bases between them. The CDR3 sequence: CAWKSNRSGNTIYF. The DNA for the CDR3 is TGTGCCTGGAAAAGCAACCGCTCTGGAAACACCATATATTTT.

In its sample, this clonotype was seen many times. This sequence joins TRBV5-1 and TRBJ1-4; weak D call: TRBD1 (5 bases). Between the trimmed V and J ends, which lost 4 bases and 1 base, there was a span of 8 bases. The CDR3 runs 14 residues. Per the germline V gene, CDR1 is SGHRS and CDR2 is YFSETQ. The CDR3 bases are TGCGCCAGCAGCCTCGACAGAACTAATGAAAAACTGTTTTTT. Translating it yields CASSLDRTNEKLFF.

J is TRBJ2-7 and V is TRBV29-1; TRBD1 matches at 10 bases. The CDR3 is 14 residues long. CDR1 and CDR2 from the germline V gene are SQVTM and ANQGSEA. V dropped 1 base and J dropped 2; count of bases not matched to a gene: 2. The CDR3 nucleotides read TGCAGCGTTGAAGCCGGGACAGGGGCCTACGAGCAGTACTTC. Translated: CSVEAGTGAYEQYF.

This clonotype appeared many times. The chain has TRBV20-1 and TRBJ2-7, with 14 bases fitting TRBD2. V lost 6 bases and J lost 12; bases outside the gene matches: 10. The CDR3 covers 13 residues. From germline, CDR1 is DFQATT and CDR2 SNEGSKA (reference sequence). The CDR3 sequence: CSAPGTSGGPTYF. CDR3 DNA: TGCAGTGCGCCCGGGACTAGCGGGGGCCCTACGTACTTC.

The sample holds many counts of this clonotype. V usage is TRBV7-3 and J usage is TRBJ2-1, with D maybe TRBD1 (6 bases). Germline-derived CDR1 and CDR2 are SGHTA and FQGTGA. V dropped 4 bases and J dropped 8 bases, with 9 bases sitting between them. This CDR3 is 12 amino acids long. The DNA for the CDR3 is TGTGCCAGCAGCTCAAACAGGGATGAGCAGTTCTTC. Its protein product is CASSSNRDEQFF.

Ten or more counts support this clonotype. One end of the junction varies from germline; a read error may be responsible. V is TRBV4-2 and J is TRBJ2-1, with D tentatively TRBD1 (6 bases). Germline lookup yields CDR1 LGHNA and CDR2 YNFKEQ. This CDR3 is 15 amino acids long. In DNA form, the CDR3 reads TGTGCCAGCAGCCAACCCCGAGGGCAAACTAGGGGGATAAACTTC. Translation gives CASSQPRGQTRGINF.

At least ten counts were recorded for this clonotype. The J gene is TRBJ2-5, the V gene TRBV4-1; TRBD2 agrees at 12 bases. CDR1 MGHRA and CDR2 YSYEKL come from the germline V gene. Trimming at V came to 6 bases and at J to 4 bases, leaving 18 bases not matched to a gene. The CDR3 has 19 residues. The CDR3 coding sequence is TGCGCCAGCAGTCTCCAATGGACTAGCGGGGTGTCGTGGTCAGAGACCCAGTACTTC. Translation: CASSLQWTSGVSWSETQYF.

There are many counts of this clonotype. V gene TRBV29-1 combines with J gene TRBJ2-7; TRBD1 agrees at 7 bases. The CDR3 is made up of 12 amino acids. Per the germline V gene, CDR1 is SQVTM and CDR2 is ANQGSEA. After removal of 7 bases from V and 2 bases from J, the junction contained 5 bases not matched to a gene. In DNA form, the CDR3 reads TGCAGCGCGGGACAGAACCCCTACGAGCAGTACTTC. Encoded protein: CSAGQNPYEQYF.

Of note for this clonotype: With a much larger clone just one base away, this may be a read error. The chain has TRBV3-1 and TRBJ2-6; no firm D call. Trimming pared 6 bases from V and 3 bases from J, leaving 18 bases between. Germline loops: CDR1 LGHDT, CDR2 YNNKEL (reference sequence). This CDR3 is 17 amino acids long. The CDR3 is CASRIDGSFVGANVLTF. DNA of the CDR3: TGTGCCAGCAGGATTGACGGCTCTTTTGTTGGGGCCAACGTCCTGACTTTC.

This clonotype was picked up many times. The chain couples TRBV24-1 to TRBJ2-1, with TRBD2 matching 10 bases. The trim removed 3 bases at V and 7 bases at J, leaving 8 bases unmatched. CDR1 KGHDR and CDR2 SFDVKD come from the germline V gene. The length of the CDR3 is 16 residues. The CDR3 nucleotides are TGTGCCACCAGTGATAGGACTAGCGGATTCTTAAATGAGCAGTTCTTC. It translates to CATSDRTSGFLNEQFF.

This clonotype is judged medium-sized (0.01 to 0.1%). The gene calls are TRBV4-3 and TRBJ2-7, with TRBD2 as a possible D gene (6 bases). Germline V gene data show CDR1 as LGHNA and CDR2 as YSLEER. The CDR3 length is 16 residues. The V end lost 5 bases, the J end lost 0 bases, and 17 bases lay between the germline ends. The CDR3 reads CASSVWGGAGSYEQYF. DNA of the CDR3: TGCGCCAGCAGCGTATGGGGCGGGGCCGGCTCCTACGAGCAGTACTTC.

In its sample, this clonotype was seen many times. The chain employs TRBV18 and TRBJ2-3, with 7 bases fitting TRBD2. The V and J ends lost 5 bases and 0 bases, in that order; junction bases with no gene match: 11. The CDR3 runs to 17 residues. CDR1 and CDR2 (germline): KGHSH, LQKENI. The chain's CDR3 is CASSSRPGGYSTDTQYF. The CDR3 DNA sequence: TGTGCCAGCTCATCCAGACCCGGGGGGTATAGCACAGATACGCAGTATTTT.

This clonotype has at least ten counts. The V call is TRBV12-3 or TRBV12-4, the J call TRBJ1-2; D remains unclear. Between the trimmed V and J ends, which lost 9 bases and 3 bases, there was a span of 26 bases. The CDR3 extends over 17 amino acids. The CDR3 region has the DNA TGTGCCAGACCCCCTTGGTTTAGCGAGGGTGATCACTATGGCTACACCTTC. Translating it yields CARPPWFSEGDHYGYTF.

There are many counts of this clonotype. V gene TRBV5-1 combines with J gene TRBJ1-4, with D maybe TRBD1 (5 bases). Per the germline V gene, CDR1 is SGHRS and CDR2 is YFSETQ. The CDR3 has 13 amino acids. The V gene lost 1 base and the J gene lost 8 bases, with 9 bases spanning the gap. The CDR3 spells CASSLFGTEKLFF. As DNA, the CDR3 is TGCGCCAGCAGCTTGTTTGGGACCGAAAAACTGTTTTTT.

This clonotype has a count of ten or more. The gene calls are TRBV7-9 and TRBJ2-1; 15 nucleotides match TRBD2. This CDR3 has 19 residues. V was pared by 5 bases and J by 9 bases, with 17 bases of the junction left unmatched. Germline CDR1 reads SEHNR; CDR2 reads FQNEAQ (reference sequence). The CDR3 bases are TGTGCCAGCAGCCATTTAGAGACGGGACTAGCGGGGGGAGCTGGTGAGCAGTTCTTC. Residues: CASSHLETGLAGGAGEQFF.